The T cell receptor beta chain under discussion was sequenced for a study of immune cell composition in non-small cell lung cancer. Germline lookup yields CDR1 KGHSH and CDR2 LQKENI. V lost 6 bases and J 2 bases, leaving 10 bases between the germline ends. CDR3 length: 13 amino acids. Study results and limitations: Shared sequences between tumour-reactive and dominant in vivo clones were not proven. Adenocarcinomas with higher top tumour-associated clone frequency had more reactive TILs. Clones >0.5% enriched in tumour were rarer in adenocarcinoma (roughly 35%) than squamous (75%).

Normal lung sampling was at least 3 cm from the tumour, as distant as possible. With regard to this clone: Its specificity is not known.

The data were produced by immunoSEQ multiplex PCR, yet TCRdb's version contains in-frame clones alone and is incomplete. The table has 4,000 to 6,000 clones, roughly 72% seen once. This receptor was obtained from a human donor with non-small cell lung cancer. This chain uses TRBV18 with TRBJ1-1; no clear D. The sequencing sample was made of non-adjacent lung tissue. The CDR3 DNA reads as TGTGCCAGCTCTGTCCCGAGTAACACTGAAGCTTTCTTT. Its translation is CASSVPSNTEAFF. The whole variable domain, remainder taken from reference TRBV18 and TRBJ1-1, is NAGVMQNPRHLVRRRGQEARLRCSPMKGHSHVYWYRQLPEEGLKFMVYLQKENIIDESGMPKERFSAEFPKEGPSILRIQQVVRGDSAAYFCASSVPSNTEAFFGQGTRLTVV.